Shown below are 15 T cell receptor beta chains from a single sample sequenced in a study of cytomegalovirus exposure and HLA in healthy donors. A multiplex PCR was run with 60 Vbeta primers and 13 Jbeta primers. The repertoire was sequenced with immunoSEQ multiplex PCR; TCRdb's copy has only in-frame clones and lacks some. This table holds 200,000 to 250,000 clones, approximately 82% found once. The specimen was PBMCs. The receptors were gathered from a woman aged 55-69 years in good health and CMV-seropositive.

This clone appeared a single time. The genes are TRBV15 and TRBJ2-3; 12 bases map to TRBD2. Germline CDR1 and CDR2: LNHNV and YYDKDF (reference sequence). V shed 3 bases and J 3 bases; nucleotides not matched to a gene: 10. The CDR3 consists of 18 residues. CDR3 in amino acids: CATSSQNRLAGDTDTQYF. The CDR3 region has the DNA TGTGCCACCAGCAGTCAGAACAGACTAGCGGGAGATACAGATACGCAGTATTTT. Full variable domain (outside the CDR3, taken from reference TRBV15 and TRBJ2-3): DAMVIQNPRYQVTQFGKPVTLSCSQTLNHNVMYWYQQKSSQAPKLLFHYYDKDFNNEADTPDNFQSRRPNTSFCFLDIRSPGLGDTAMYLCATSSQNRLAGDTDTQYFGPGTRLTVL.

Of note for this clone: Other DNA sequences in this specimen translate into the identical CDR3. The chain links TRBV6-5 to TRBJ1-5; tentative D call: TRBD1 (5 bases). Germline V gene data show CDR1 as MNHEY and CDR2 as SVGAGI. The CDR3 spans 14 residues. Deletions cut 6 bases from V and 3 bases from J, with 12 bases between. CDR3 in amino acids: CASRPWGDNQPQHF. CDR3 in DNA: TGTGCCAGCAGGCCCTGGGGGGACAATCAGCCCCAGCATTTT.

The rearrangement uses TRBV7-9 and TRBJ2-7, with TRBD2 matching 7 bases. The germline V gene has CDR1 SEHNR and CDR2 FQNEAQ (reference sequence). The CDR3 consists of 15 residues. The V gene end was trimmed by 1 base and the J gene end by 3 bases; junction bases not matched to a gene: 6. In nucleotides, the CDR3 is TGTGCCAGCAGCTTAGACGCTAGCGGAGTCTACGAGCAGTACTTC. The encoded protein is CASSLDASGVYEQYF.

The rearrangement joins TRBV28 to TRBJ2-7; 8 bases are shared with TRBD1. Germline trimming cut 5 bases from V and 1 base from J; bases unmatched to any gene: 10. Germline CDR1 and CDR2: MDHEN and SYDVKM. This CDR3 contains 16 residues. Written as DNA, the CDR3 is TGTGCCAGCAGTCCCCAGCCGGGACAGGAATCCTACGAGCAGTACTTC. It translates to CASSPQPGQESYEQYF. Full variable domain (remainder filled in from reference TRBV28 and TRBJ2-7): DVKVTQSSRYLVKRTGEKVFLECVQDMDHENMFWYRQDPGLGLRLIYFSYDVKMKEKGDIPEGYSVSREKKERFSLILESASTNQTSMYLCASSPQPGQESYEQYFGPGTRLTVT.

The chain has TRBV15 and TRBJ2-3; D unresolved. The CDR3 length is 14 residues. The V end was cut by 0 bases, the J end by 2 bases, with 6 bases between. CDR1 and CDR2 from the germline V gene are LNHNV and YYDKDF (reference sequence). The CDR3 loop is CATSRDSNTDTQYF. In nucleotides, the CDR3 is TGTGCCACCAGCAGAGATAGTAACACAGATACGCAGTATTTT.

V and J are TRBV11-2 and TRBJ1-1, with 7 bases that match TRBD1. J was trimmed by 2 bases and V by 5 bases; bases with no gene match: 8. The germline V gene has CDR1 SGHAT and CDR2 FQNNGV. CDR3 length equals 15 residues. CDR3 sequence: CASSVFGQANTEAFF. The CDR3 bases are TGTGCCAGCAGCGTATTCGGACAGGCCAACACTGAAGCTTTCTTT.

The chain carries TRBV7-9 and TRBJ1-1; D might be TRBD1 (5 bases). V lost 5 bases to trimming and J lost 2 bases, with 9 bases between them. Germline V gene lookup returns CDR1 SEHNR and CDR2 FQNEAQ (reference sequence). CDR3 size: 13 residues. The CDR3 spells CASSKTANTEAFF. CDR3 nucleotide sequence: TGTGCCAGCAGCAAGACAGCTAACACTGAAGCTTTCTTT.

V usage is TRBV7-9 and J usage is TRBJ1-2, with TRBD1 as a possible D gene (5 bases). The CDR3 loop spans 15 amino acids. Trimming shortened V by 4 bases and J by 2 bases, and 14 bases separated the two germline ends. In germline, CDR1 is SEHNR, CDR2 FQNEAQ (reference sequence). Here the CDR3 DNA reads TGTGCCAGCAGCTCCAGACAGAAATGGAACTATGGCTACACCTTC. Its protein product is CASSSRQKWNYGYTF.

The chain is built from TRBV19 and TRBJ2-3, with 8 bases fitting TRBD1. The CDR3 covers 14 residues. J lost 2 bases, V lost 5 bases, and 3 bases had no gene match. Germline-derived CDR1 and CDR2 are LNHDA and SQIVND (reference sequence). The CDR3 DNA follows: TGTGCCAGTAGTCGACAGGGGATCACAGATACGCAGTATTTT. As protein: CASSRQGITDTQYF.

This clone has just one count. V usage is TRBV5-1 and J usage is TRBJ2-3, with 11 bases matching TRBD2. The V segment lost 4 bases and the J segment 0 bases; nucleotides outside the gene matches: 4. Looked up from germline, CDR1 is SGHRS and CDR2 is YFSETQ. CDR3 length: 16 residues. The CDR3, as DNA: TGCGCCAGCAGCGTGGGACTAGCGGTTAGCACAGATACGCAGTATTTT. This translates into CASSVGLAVSTDTQYF.

The chain carries TRBV19 and TRBJ1-2; 8 bases match TRBD1. This CDR3 is built from 17 residues. Germline V CDR1 and CDR2: LNHDA, SQIVND (reference sequence). The V segment lost 4 bases and the J segment 0 bases; nucleotides outside the gene matches: 10. CDR3 nucleotides: TGTGCCAGTAGTACCCGCAGGGGGCCCCCTACTAACTATGGCTACACCTTC. It translates to CASSTRRGPPTNYGYTF. Variable domain in full (rest from reference TRBV19 and TRBJ1-2): DGGITQSPKYLFRKEGQNVTLSCEQNLNHDAMYWYRQDPGQGLRLIYYSQIVNDFQKGDIAEGYSVSREKKESFPLTVTSAQKNPTAFYLCASSTRRGPPTNYGYTFGSGTRLTVV.

The CDR3 DNA is TGCGCCAGCAGTGAGTCTTTACTAGCGGGAGTTCGGTCCTACAATGAGCAGTTCTTC. It yields the protein CASSESLLAGVRSYNEQFF. The V call is TRBV10-2, the J call TRBJ2-1; 11 positions agree with TRBD2. CDR1 and CDR2 from the germline V gene are WSHSY and SAAADI. The CDR3 extends over 19 amino acids. V shed 0 bases, J shed 1 base, and the junction held 8 bases outside the gene matches.

This sequence joins TRBV5-1 and TRBJ2-7; D ambiguous. The CDR3 length is 13 residues. V was shortened by 2 bases and J by 5 bases, with 11 bases between the two germline ends. Germline CDR1 SGHRS, CDR2 YFSETQ. The CDR3 DNA follows: TGCGCCAGCAGCTTTGAAATAGCACACGAGCAGTACTTC. Its protein is CASSFEIAHEQYF.

The rearrangement links TRBV11-2 to TRBJ1-1; the match to TRBD1 covers 8 bases. This CDR3 comprises 13 residues. The V segment lost 5 bases and the J segment 10 bases; nucleotides outside the gene matches: 9. The V gene's germline CDR1 is SGHAT and CDR2 FQNNGV. The CDR3 DNA sequence: TGTGCCAGCAGCACTGACAGGGGCCCGCTAGCTTTCTTT. This translates into CASSTDRGPLAFF.

The V call is TRBV9, the J call TRBJ2-2; 10 bases are a match to TRBD1. The CDR3 length is 15 residues. V lost 4 bases, J lost 4 bases, and 4 bases stayed unmatched. Germline V gene data show CDR1 as SGDLS and CDR2 as YYNGEE. CDR3 loop: CASSPGQGGTGELFF. The DNA of the CDR3 is TGTGCCAGCAGCCCTGGACAGGGGGGCACCGGGGAGCTGTTTTTT.